Presented here are 25 T cell receptor beta chains from one specimen sequenced in a study of blood T cell repertoires in COVID-19. This table comes from immunoSEQ multiplex PCR, and its TCRdb copy is limited to in-frame clones, with some not included. This table holds about 480,000 clones, roughly 90% found once. Sequenced: PBMCs or T cells enriched from blood (not recorded which). The receptors shown here come from a woman aged 35 to 49 who had recovered from COVID-19.

This sequence joins TRBV19 and TRBJ1-3; D possibly corresponds to TRBD1 (6 bases). CDR1 LNHDA and CDR2 SQIVND come from the germline V gene (reference sequence). V lost 5 bases and J 3 bases, leaving 11 bases between the germline ends. CDR3 length: 14 residues. CDR3 nucleotides: TGTGCCAGTAGTTTAACAGGGAATGGAAACACCATATATTTT. This codes for CASSLTGNGNTIYF.

This chain connects TRBV7-8 to TRBJ1-2; no clear D. V lost 6 bases, J lost 0 bases, and 8 bases lay in between. CDR3 length equals 13 residues. Per the germline V gene, CDR1 is SGHVS and CDR2 is FQNEAQ. The CDR3 coding sequence is TGTGCCAGCAGTCAACTAGCTAACTATGGCTACACCTTC. Protein: CASSQLANYGYTF. The full variable domain, with the rest looked up from reference TRBV7-8 and TRBJ1-2, is GAGVSQSPRYKVAKRGQDVALRCDPISGHVSLFWYQQALGQGPEFLTYFQNEAQLDKSGLPSDRFFAERPEGSVSTLKIQRTQQEDSAVYLCASSQLANYGYTFGSGTRLTVV.

The gene calls are TRBV5-4 and TRBJ1-1, with TRBD1 as a possible D gene (5 bases). In germline, CDR1 is SGHNT, CDR2 YYREEE (reference sequence). This CDR3 comprises 13 residues. V gave up 4 bases and J gave up 10 bases, with 17 bases separating them. In nucleotides, the CDR3 is TGTGCCAGCAGCCCCTACGACAGTTCGGGAGCTTTCTTT. It codes for CASSPYDSSGAFF. The full variable domain, rest sourced from reference TRBV5-4 and TRBJ1-1, is ETGVTQSPTHLIKTRGQQVTLRCSSQSGHNTVSWYQQALGQGPQFIFQYYREEENGRGNFPPRFSGLQFPNYSSELNVNALELDDSALYLCASSPYDSSGAFFGQGTRLTVV.

The rearrangement joins TRBV7-9 to TRBJ2-3; D might be TRBD2 (5 bases). The CDR3 loop spans 14 amino acids. The germline V and J ends were trimmed by 5 bases and 6 bases, with 15 bases remaining between them. CDR1 and CDR2 (germline): SEHNR, FQNEAQ (reference sequence). The CDR3 DNA reads as TGTGCCAGCAGCCCAGGCACTAGTGAGGATACGCAGTATTTT. Protein product: CASSPGTSEDTQYF.

This sequence joins TRBV7-2 and TRBJ2-7, with TRBD2 identical over 12 bases. The CDR3 consists of 16 residues. The ends lost 1 base at V and 4 bases at J; junction bases unmatched: 5. Germline loops: CDR1 SGHTA, CDR2 FQGNSA. Here the CDR3 reads CASSLESTSGSYEQYF. The CDR3 DNA reads TGTGCCAGCAGCTTAGAGTCGACTAGCGGGAGTTACGAGCAGTACTTC.

The V gene is TRBV11-2, the J gene TRBJ2-7; a weak D match, TRBD2 (6 bases). Trimming removed 5 bases from V and 4 bases from J, with 15 bases in between. CDR3 length equals 14 residues. Germline V gene sequence: CDR1 SGHAT, CDR2 FQNNGV. The CDR3 is CASSPQGLTYEQYF. DNA of the CDR3: TGTGCCAGCAGCCCGCAGGGACTGACTTACGAGCAGTACTTC.

The chain links TRBV2 to TRBJ2-3, with 10 bases fitting TRBD2. The CDR3 extends over 16 amino acids. Trimming took 1 base from V and 1 from J; bases not matched to a gene: 2. The germline gives CDR1 SNHLY, CDR2 FYNNEI. CDR3 sequence reads: CASSEDGLAGTDTQYF. The CDR3 coding sequence is TGTGCCAGCAGTGAAGACGGACTAGCGGGCACAGATACGCAGTATTTT. The full variable domain, completed using reference TRBV2 and TRBJ2-3, is EPEVTQTPSHQVTQMGQEVILRCVPISNHLYFYWYRQILGQKVEFLVSFYNNEISEKSEIFDDQFSVERPDGSNFTLKIRSTKLEDSAMYFCASSEDGLAGTDTQYFGPGTRLTVL.

V and J are TRBV5-1 and TRBJ1-3; perhaps TRBD1 as D (6 bases). Germline loops: CDR1 SGHRS, CDR2 YFSETQ. The CDR3 runs 16 residues. V dropped 0 bases and J dropped 0 bases, with 10 bases sitting between them. Here the CDR3 reads CASSLGGQSSGNTIYF. CDR3 DNA sequence: TGCGCCAGCAGCTTGGGTGGACAGAGCTCTGGAAACACCATATATTTT.

V and J are TRBV5-1 and TRBJ1-1, with 7 bases lining up with TRBD1. Looked up from germline, CDR1 is SGHRS and CDR2 is YFSETQ. The CDR3 is made up of 14 amino acids. Trimming cost V 5 bases and J 4 bases; bases outside gene matches: 8. Written as DNA, the CDR3 is TGCGCCAGCAGTTTGACAGGGAGGGCCACTGAAGCTTTCTTT. Protein: CASSLTGRATEAFF.

This sequence joins TRBV24-1 and TRBJ2-2; the D gene is possibly TRBD2 (6 bases). The CDR3 runs to 14 residues. With 7 bases removed from V and 4 bases from J, the gap between germline ends came to 12 bases. In germline, CDR1 is KGHDR, CDR2 SFDVKD. The CDR3 spells CATSGGLPTGELFF. The DNA for the CDR3 is TGTGCCACCAGCGGGGGACTGCCCACCGGGGAGCTGTTTTTT.

The rearrangement links TRBV27 to TRBJ2-2, with D uncertain. This CDR3 region has 11 residues. Germline V lookup: CDR1 MNHEY, CDR2 SMNVEV (reference sequence). V was pared by 4 bases and J by 10 bases, with 7 bases between. CDR3 DNA sequence: TGTGCCAGCAGTTGGGCAGAGGAGCTGTTTTTT. Residues: CASSWAEELFF.

The genes are TRBV30 and TRBJ2-1; tentative D call: TRBD2 (6 bases). Germline V lookup: CDR1 GTSNPN, CDR2 SVGIG (reference sequence). The CDR3 spans 12 residues. Trimming removed 5 bases from V and 8 bases from J, with 13 bases in between. Here the CDR3 reads CAWGTGFYEQFF. The CDR3 DNA is TGTGCCTGGGGGACTGGTTTTTATGAGCAGTTCTTC.

V and J are TRBV11-2 and TRBJ1-1; D gene ambiguous. The CDR3 loop spans 15 amino acids. Trimming removed 5 bases at V and 5 bases at J, with 18 bases between. CDR1 and CDR2 from the germline V gene are SGHAT and FQNNGV. For the CDR3, the DNA is TGTGCCAGCAGCGCCGCAATGTTTATGAGAACTGAAGCTTTCTTT. Translating it yields CASSAAMFMRTEAFF.

V gene TRBV10-1 combines with J gene TRBJ2-2, with D possibly TRBD2 on 6 matching bases. Trimming cost V 6 bases and J 2 bases, with 10 bases left between them. Germline assignment: CDR1 WNHNN and CDR2 SYGVQD (reference sequence). CDR3 size: 14 residues. This chain's CDR3 is CASREGLNTGELFF. CDR3 nucleotide sequence: TGCGCCAGCAGGGAGGGACTTAACACCGGGGAGCTGTTTTTT.

This rearrangement joins TRBV11-3 to TRBJ2-7; perhaps TRBD1 as D (6 bases). Germline CDR1 and CDR2: SGHNT and YENEEA. Trimming pared 2 bases from V and 5 bases from J, leaving 13 bases between. There are 14 residues in the CDR3. CDR3 sequence: CASSLRRGMDEQYF. In nucleotides, the CDR3 is TGTGCCAGCAGCTTAAGAAGGGGGATGGACGAGCAGTACTTC.

V usage is TRBV7-8 and J usage is TRBJ1-1, with TRBD1 matching 9 bases. Germline V lookup: CDR1 SGHVS, CDR2 FQNEAQ. This CDR3 has 18 residues. After removal of 5 bases from V and 6 bases from J, the junction contained 19 bases not matched to a gene. Written as DNA, the CDR3 is TGTGCCAGCAGCCCCACCCGAGGAGGGGACAGGGATCCATCTGAAGCTTTCTTT. Its protein product is CASSPTRGGDRDPSEAFF.

CDR3 in amino acids: CASSLRTGGTEAFF. CDR3 in DNA: TGTGCCAGCTCCCTCCGGACAGGGGGCACTGAAGCTTTCTTT. V and J are TRBV27 and TRBJ1-1, with 10 positions matching TRBD1. Germline-derived CDR1 and CDR2 are MNHEY and SMNVEV (reference sequence). V lost 8 bases, J lost 4 bases, and 7 bases stayed unmatched. The CDR3 is made up of 14 amino acids.

The DNA of the CDR3 is TGCGCCAGCAGCCAAGTTGCGGGGGAACCAAACTATGGCTACACCTTC. Translation gives CASSQVAGEPNYGYTF. This chain joins TRBV4-1 and TRBJ1-2, with D possibly being TRBD1 (5 bases). Per germline, CDR1 MGHRA and CDR2 YSYEKL. The CDR3 spans 16 residues. The V end lost 1 base, the J end lost 2 bases, and 14 bases lay between the germline ends.

The rearrangement joins TRBV7-2 to TRBJ2-1; 8 bases are shared with TRBD2. Germline lookup yields CDR1 SGHTA and CDR2 FQGNSA. The CDR3 spans 15 residues. Trimming at V came to 3 bases and at J to 5 bases, leaving 6 bases not matched to a gene. CDR3 region: CASSLGGRSNNEQFF. The CDR3 DNA is TGTGCCAGCAGCTTGGGCGGGAGGTCAAACAATGAGCAGTTCTTC.

The rearrangement uses TRBV29-1 and TRBJ2-7; 9 bases line up with TRBD1. V lost 7 bases, J lost 3 bases, and 7 bases stayed unmatched. Germline CDR1 and CDR2: SQVTM and ANQGSEA. The CDR3 spans 13 residues. CDR3 nucleotides: TGCAGCGCTGGACAGGGGAAGCGCTACGAGCAGTACTTC. This codes for CSAGQGKRYEQYF.

This sequence joins TRBV19 and TRBJ1-3; 8 bases are a match to TRBD1. This CDR3 is built from 14 residues. CDR1 is LNHDA and CDR2 is SQIVND in the germline V gene (reference sequence). Trimming removed 3 bases from V and 4 bases from J; junction bases left unmatched: 2. The CDR3 sequence: CASSMTGVGNTIYF. The CDR3 DNA is TGTGCCAGTAGTATGACAGGGGTAGGAAACACCATATATTTT.

This sequence joins TRBV13 and TRBJ1-4; TRBD1 agrees at 10 bases. The V segment lost 4 bases and the J segment 0 bases; nucleotides outside the gene matches: 11. Germline V gives CDR1 PRHDT, CDR2 FYEKMQ (reference sequence). The length of the CDR3 is 19 residues. The CDR3 protein is CASSSTGQGNLATNEKLFF. As DNA, the CDR3 is TGTGCCAGCAGCTCGACGGGACAGGGGAATCTTGCAACTAATGAAAAACTGTTTTTT.

This clone was seen only once. CDR3 DNA sequence: TGTGCCAGCAGTCCCCCTTCAGAGACCCAGTACTTC. Translation gives CASSPPSETQYF. This sequence joins TRBV6-5 and TRBJ2-5, with D unresolved. This CDR3 has 12 amino acids. Per germline, CDR1 MNHEY and CDR2 SVGAGI. V lost 5 bases, J lost 4 bases, and 8 bases lay in between.

The rearrangement joins TRBV5-1 to TRBJ2-5; 10 positions match TRBD1. Per the germline V gene, CDR1 is SGHRS and CDR2 is YFSETQ. V was clipped by 0 bases and J by 4 bases; unmatched bases: 6. The CDR3 has 16 residues. Written as DNA, the CDR3 is TGCGCCAGCAGCTTGGGGGACAGGGGCTATCGAGAGACCCAGTACTTC. Translation gives CASSLGDRGYRETQYF.

The chain is built from TRBV2 and TRBJ2-4; D unresolved. The V gene lost 4 bases and the J gene lost 3 bases, with 7 bases spanning the gap. CDR3 length equals 13 residues. Germline V gene sequence: CDR1 SNHLY, CDR2 FYNNEI. DNA of the CDR3: TGTGCCAGCAGTGTTTCGGGCAAAAACATTCAGTACTTC. This sequence encodes CASSVSGKNIQYF. Full variable domain (rest looked up from reference TRBV2 and TRBJ2-4): EPEVTQTPSHQVTQMGQEVILRCVPISNHLYFYWYRQILGQKVEFLVSFYNNEISEKSEIFDDQFSVERPDGSNFTLKIRSTKLEDSAMYFCASSVSGKNIQYFGAGTRLSVL.